These 26 T cell receptor beta chains share one sample of origin, sequenced in a study of T-cell memory formation after mild COVID-19. Using its own MiXCR run on the 5' RACE reads, TCRdb lists one record per CDR3 protein. The data hold about 600,000 distinct CDR3 sequences, with about 22% observed a single time. Sequencing was carried out using PBMCs or a T cell subset sorted from them (not recorded which). The receptors here all came from an adult woman who had mild COVID-19 (a few samples of this study predate the infection). Cell type and time point are not known.

This chain links TRBV5-5 with TRBJ1-2, with 9 bases fitting TRBD1. J gave up 8 bases and V 4 bases, and 9 bases lay outside the gene matches. This CDR3 contains 14 residues. Germline CDR1 and CDR2: SGHKS and YYEKEE (reference sequence). The chain's CDR3 is CASSQQGASDGYTF. In nucleotides, the CDR3 is TGTGCCAGCAGCCAACAGGGGGCATCGGACGGCTACACCTTC.

The gene calls are TRBV7-9 and TRBJ2-7; D gene unclear. The CDR3 is 12 residues long. V lost 3 bases and J 6 bases, leaving 9 bases between the germline ends. CDR1 and CDR2 from the germline V gene are SEHNR and FQNEAQ (reference sequence). The CDR3 sequence is CASSLSQAEQYF. The CDR3 DNA sequence: TGTGCCAGCAGCTTGTCCCAGGCCGAGCAGTACTTC.

The V and J genes are TRBV4-1 and TRBJ1-5; D call uncertain. Germline V gene data show CDR1 as MGHRA and CDR2 as YSYEKL. Trimming took off 1 base at V and 9 bases at J, with 7 bases between the two ends. This CDR3 is built from 12 residues. CDR3 DNA sequence: TGCGCCAGCAGCCAAGTTGGCGGGCCCCAGCATTTT. Its protein product is CASSQVGGPQHF.

This clonotype was seen only a few times. The gene calls are TRBV7-8 and TRBJ2-4; 11 bases match TRBD2. Germline lookup yields CDR1 SGHVS and CDR2 FQNEAQ. The J segment lost 0 bases and the V segment lost 2 bases, leaving 9 bases of the junction unmatched. CDR3 length: 19 amino acids. CDR3 amino acids: CASSLLAPSGRKAKNIQYF. DNA for the CDR3: TGTGCCAGCAGCTTACTCGCGCCTAGCGGGAGGAAAGCCAAAAACATTCAGTACTTC.

This clonotype was recorded a few times. The chain carries TRBV12-3 or TRBV12-4 and TRBJ2-7, with 7 positions matching TRBD1. J gave up 3 bases and V 5 bases, and 10 bases lay outside the gene matches. The CDR3 extends over 15 amino acids. CDR3 nucleotide sequence: TGTGCCAGCAGTCCCGGGACAGCTGCTTTCTACGAGCAGTACTTC. Translated: CASSPGTAAFYEQYF.

The rearrangement uses TRBV19 and TRBJ1-1, with D unresolved. Deletions cut 7 bases from V and 5 bases from J, with 17 bases between. Per the germline V gene, CDR1 is LNHDA and CDR2 is SQIVND (reference sequence). The CDR3 runs to 14 residues. Written as DNA, the CDR3 is TGTGCCAGTATGTCAACAGCTGGGCGAACTGAAGCTTTCTTT. Residues: CASMSTAGRTEAFF.

This clonotype was counted between two and nine times. The V and J genes are TRBV11-1 and TRBJ2-7, with no clear D. Trimming left V 0 bases short and J 2 bases short, with 5 bases between. The CDR3 contains 13 residues. Germline CDR1 SGHAT, CDR2 FQDESV (reference sequence). CDR3 in amino acids: CASSLADAYEQYF. In DNA form, the CDR3 reads TGTGCCAGCAGCTTAGCGGACGCCTACGAGCAGTACTTC.

This clonotype was detected a few times. CDR3 loop: CASSPSTGEAFF. The CDR3 DNA reads TGTGCCAGCAGCCCCTCGACGGGTGAAGCTTTCTTT. The J gene is TRBJ1-1, the V gene TRBV11-2; D is ambiguous. CDR1 is SGHAT and CDR2 is FQNNGV in the germline V gene. The V gene lost 5 bases and the J gene lost 7 bases, with 11 bases spanning the gap. The CDR3 loop spans 12 amino acids.

This clonotype was recorded a few times. The rearrangement uses TRBV27 and TRBJ2-2, with 14 bases identical to TRBD2. The V gene end was trimmed by 5 bases and the J gene end by 5 bases; junction bases not matched to a gene: 7. From germline, CDR1 is MNHEY and CDR2 SMNVEV (reference sequence). CDR3 length: 17 residues. For the CDR3, the DNA is TGTGCCAGCAGTCCGGGGACTAGCGGGAGTCGGACCGGGGAGCTGTTTTTT. It translates to CASSPGTSGSRTGELFF.

The gene calls are TRBV6-5 and TRBJ2-7, with TRBD1 matching over 9 bases. The CDR3 covers 17 residues. CDR1 and CDR2 (germline): MNHEY, SVGAGI. V lost 6 bases, J lost 1 base, and 13 bases stayed unmatched. Here the CDR3 reads CASRTTFGGTGSYEQYF. The CDR3 bases are TGTGCCAGCAGAACTACTTTCGGGGGGACAGGGTCCTACGAGCAGTACTTC.

This clonotype has a handful of counts. J is TRBJ1-6 and V is TRBV14; no clear D gene. V was clipped by 2 bases and J by 9 bases, with 8 bases between them. This CDR3 region has 13 residues. CDR1 is SGHDN and CDR2 is FVKESK in the germline V gene. CDR3: CASSQLHGSPLHF. The CDR3 DNA sequence: TGTGCCAGCAGCCAATTACACGGTTCACCCCTCCACTTT.

The chain combines TRBV18 with TRBJ1-1; D uncertain. V was cut by 1 base and J by 4 bases, with 13 bases left in between. This CDR3 region has 15 residues. Germline V CDR1 and CDR2: KGHSH, LQKENI. The DNA of the CDR3 is TGTGCCAGCTCACCACGGTCCGGGAGCGGCACTGAAGCTTTCTTT. Residues: CASSPRSGSGTEAFF.

V and J are TRBV20-1 and TRBJ1-6; the D is unclear. Germline assignment: CDR1 DFQATT and CDR2 SNEGSKA (reference sequence). This CDR3 spans 15 amino acids. The V end was cut by 6 bases, the J end by 4 bases, with 16 bases between. The CDR3 here is CSATTMGLYNSPLHF. The DNA for the CDR3 is TGCAGTGCCACGACCATGGGATTGTATAATTCACCCCTCCACTTT.

The V call is TRBV6-1, the J call TRBJ2-1; a possible D gene is TRBD2 (6 bases). The V and J ends lost 5 bases and 4 bases respectively, with 18 bases between them. Germline V gives CDR1 MNHNS, CDR2 SASEGT. The CDR3 is made up of 16 amino acids. The CDR3 sequence: CASSTSSLAPYNEQFF. The CDR3 DNA reads TGTGCCAGCAGTACCTCTTCTCTAGCGCCATACAATGAGCAGTTCTTC.

This clonotype was recorded a few times. The rearrangement uses TRBV6-5 and TRBJ2-7, with a tentative D call TRBD2 (7 bases). The germline CDR1 and CDR2 sequences are MNHEY and SVGAGI. This CDR3 region has 14 residues. V lost 8 bases, J lost 1 base, and 15 bases lay in between. The CDR3: CASARGGQSYEQYF. DNA for the CDR3: TGTGCCAGCGCCCGCGGGGGCCAGTCCTACGAGCAGTACTTC.

This chain joins TRBV24-1 and TRBJ2-5, with no clear D. The length of the CDR3 is 14 residues. The germline gives CDR1 KGHDR, CDR2 SFDVKD. The V gene lost 5 bases and the J gene lost 5 bases, with 14 bases spanning the gap. In DNA form, the CDR3 reads TGTGCCACCAGTGGTGTCGCAGAGTGGGAGACCCAGTACTTC. It encodes CATSGVAEWETQYF.

The chain carries TRBV11-2 and TRBJ2-4; D possibly corresponds to TRBD2 (5 bases). In germline, CDR1 is SGHAT, CDR2 FQNNGV. This CDR3 region has 17 residues. V was trimmed by 5 bases and J by 1 base, leaving 18 bases between them. CDR3 coding DNA: TGTGCCAGCAGCCCCCGGGCGGGTGAATTCGCCAAAAACATTCAGTACTTC. Its protein is CASSPRAGEFAKNIQYF.

This chain links TRBV30 with TRBJ2-7; TRBD2 aligns across 9 bases. J gave up 2 bases and V 2 bases, and 7 bases lay outside the gene matches. CDR1 is GTSNPN, CDR2 SVGIG, per germline (reference sequence). This CDR3 is 15 amino acids long. The CDR3, as DNA: TGTGCCTGGAGTAGAAGCGGGGGGCCGGCCTACGAGCAGTACTTC. Amino acids: CAWSRSGGPAYEQYF. Together with reference TRBV30 and TRBJ2-7, the CDR3 gives the full variable domain: SQTIHQWPATLVQPVGSPLSLECTVEGTSNPNLYWYRQAAGRGLQLLFYSVGIGQISSEVPQNLSASRPQDRQFILSSKKLLLSDSGFYLCAWSRSGGPAYEQYFGPGTRLTVT.

The rearrangement joins TRBV27 to TRBJ1-5; D gene unclear. The ends were cut back, 5 bases at V and 2 bases at J, with 10 bases in the middle. The germline V gene encodes CDR1 MNHEY and CDR2 SMNVEV (reference sequence). The CDR3 covers 14 residues. The CDR3 DNA reads as TGTGCCAGCAGTCCCCGGGATCGCAATCAGCCCCAGCATTTT. Translation gives CASSPRDRNQPQHF.

This sequence joins TRBV25-1 and TRBJ1-4; 7 bases line up with TRBD1. V lost 2 bases, J lost 7 bases, and 4 bases stayed unmatched. Germline assignment: CDR1 MGHDK and CDR2 SYGVNS. The CDR3 is made up of 14 amino acids. The CDR3 here is CASSERGTVEKLFF. For the CDR3, the DNA is TGTGCCAGCAGTGAACGGGGGACAGTTGAAAAACTGTTTTTT.

V usage is TRBV5-1 and J usage is TRBJ2-2; no firm D call. The V end was cut by 3 bases, the J end by 1 base, with 7 bases between. Germline V gene lookup returns CDR1 SGHRS and CDR2 YFSETQ. The CDR3 totals 14 residues. CDR3 in amino acids: CASSSNLNTGELFF. The CDR3, as DNA: TGCGCCAGCAGCTCGAACTTGAACACCGGGGAGCTGTTTTTT.

This chain links TRBV30 with TRBJ2-7; unclear D gene. The germline CDR1 and CDR2 sequences are GTSNPN and SVGIG (reference sequence). Trimming stripped 2 bases from V and 3 bases from J, with 5 bases between. This CDR3 is 11 amino acids long. The CDR3 coding sequence is TGTGCCTGGAGTCAGCACTACGAGCAGTACTTC. This encodes CAWSQHYEQYF.

A few counts support this clonotype. The V call is TRBV19, the J call TRBJ1-2; D unclear. The V gene lost 4 bases and the J gene lost 8 bases, with 11 bases spanning the gap. The CDR3 sequence is 12 residues long. Germline CDR1 reads LNHDA; CDR2 reads SQIVND (reference sequence). The CDR3 is CASSNRVGGYTF. CDR3 DNA sequence: TGTGCCAGTAGTAACCGGGTGGGCGGCTACACCTTC.

The V and J genes are TRBV2 and TRBJ1-2, with D possibly TRBD1 on 5 matching bases. CDR3 length equals 15 residues. Trimming removed 6 bases at V and 3 bases at J, with 17 bases between. Germline loops: CDR1 SNHLY, CDR2 FYNNEI. This CDR3 is CASSLGTRDHYGYTF. The CDR3 DNA follows: TGTGCCAGCAGCCTCGGGACTCGGGACCACTATGGCTACACCTTC.

The chain carries TRBV18 and TRBJ2-1; tentatively, D is TRBD1 or TRBD2 (5 bases each). The CDR3 is 14 amino acids. CDR1 is KGHSH and CDR2 is LQKENI in the germline V gene. V lost 2 bases and J 7 bases, leaving 12 bases between the germline ends. In nucleotides, the CDR3 is TGTGCCAGCTCACCAACATTTGGGGGAAATGAGCAGTTCTTC. Its protein product is CASSPTFGGNEQFF.

The rearrangement uses TRBV7-9 and TRBJ1-1, with 7 bases identical to TRBD1. V lost 7 bases to trimming and J lost 4 bases; unmatched junction nucleotides: 9. This CDR3 is 14 amino acids long. Germline values: CDR1 SEHNR, CDR2 FQNEAQ (reference sequence). CDR3 protein: CASMTGNLTTEAFF. The CDR3 DNA follows: TGTGCCAGCATGACAGGGAACTTAACCACTGAAGCTTTCTTT.